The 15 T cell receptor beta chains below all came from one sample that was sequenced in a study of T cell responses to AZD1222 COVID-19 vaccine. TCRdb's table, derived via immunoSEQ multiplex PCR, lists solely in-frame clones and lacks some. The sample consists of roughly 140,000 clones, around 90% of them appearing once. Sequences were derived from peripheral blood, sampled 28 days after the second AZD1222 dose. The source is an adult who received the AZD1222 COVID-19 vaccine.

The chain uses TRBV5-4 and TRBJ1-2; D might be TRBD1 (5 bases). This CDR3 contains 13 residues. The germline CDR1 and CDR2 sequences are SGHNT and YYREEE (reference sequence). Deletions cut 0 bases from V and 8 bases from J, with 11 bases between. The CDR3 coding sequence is TGTGCCAGCAGCTTGGCCGGGACGGGCGGCTACACCTTC. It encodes CASSLAGTGGYTF. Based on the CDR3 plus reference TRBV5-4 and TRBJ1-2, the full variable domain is ETGVTQSPTHLIKTRGQQVTLRCSSQSGHNTVSWYQQALGQGPQFIFQYYREEENGRGNFPPRFSGLQFPNYSSELNVNALELDDSALYLCASSLAGTGGYTFGSGTRLTVV.

The CDR3 loop is CASSETGNGYTF. The DNA for the CDR3 is TGTGCCAGCTCTGAAACAGGGAACGGCTACACCTTC. The J gene is TRBJ1-2, the V gene TRBV2; TRBD1 might be the D (6 bases). With 8 bases removed from V and 8 bases from J, the gap between germline ends came to 15 bases. CDR3 size: 12 residues. CDR1 and CDR2 from the germline V gene are SNHLY and FYNNEI.

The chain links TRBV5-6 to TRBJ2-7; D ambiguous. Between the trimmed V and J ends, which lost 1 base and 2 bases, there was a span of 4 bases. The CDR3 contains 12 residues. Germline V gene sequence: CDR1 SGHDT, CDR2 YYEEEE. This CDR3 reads CASSLQTYEQYF. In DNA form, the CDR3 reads TGTGCCAGCAGCTTGCAAACCTACGAGCAGTACTTC.

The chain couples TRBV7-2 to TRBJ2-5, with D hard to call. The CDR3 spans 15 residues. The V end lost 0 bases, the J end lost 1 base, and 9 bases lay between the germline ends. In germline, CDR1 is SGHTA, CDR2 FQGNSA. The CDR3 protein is CASSLALPSQETQYF. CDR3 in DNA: TGTGCCAGCAGCTTAGCGTTGCCCTCCCAAGAGACCCAGTACTTC.

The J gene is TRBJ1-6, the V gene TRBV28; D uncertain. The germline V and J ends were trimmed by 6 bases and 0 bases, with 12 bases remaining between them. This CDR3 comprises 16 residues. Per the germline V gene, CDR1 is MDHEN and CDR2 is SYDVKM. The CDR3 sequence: CASSRDTVSYNSPLHF. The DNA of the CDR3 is TGTGCCAGCAGCCGAGACACCGTCTCCTATAATTCACCCCTCCACTTT. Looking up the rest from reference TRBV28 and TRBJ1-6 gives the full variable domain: DVKVTQSSRYLVKRTGEKVFLECVQDMDHENMFWYRQDPGLGLRLIYFSYDVKMKEKGDIPEGYSVSREKKERFSLILESASTNQTSMYLCASSRDTVSYNSPLHFGNGTRLTVT.

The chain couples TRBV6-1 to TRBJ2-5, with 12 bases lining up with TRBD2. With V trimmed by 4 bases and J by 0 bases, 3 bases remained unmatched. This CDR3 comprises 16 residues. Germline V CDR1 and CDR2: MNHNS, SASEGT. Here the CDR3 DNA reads TGTGCCAGCAGTGTTGGACTAGCGGGGAACCAAGAGACCCAGTACTTC. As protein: CASSVGLAGNQETQYF.

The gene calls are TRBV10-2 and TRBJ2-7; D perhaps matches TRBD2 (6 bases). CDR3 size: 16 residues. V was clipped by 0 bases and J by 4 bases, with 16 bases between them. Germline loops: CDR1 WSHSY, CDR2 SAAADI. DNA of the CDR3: TGCGCCAGCAGTGAGTCGCCCTCGGAGGGCGAGTACGAGCAGTACTTC. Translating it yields CASSESPSEGEYEQYF.

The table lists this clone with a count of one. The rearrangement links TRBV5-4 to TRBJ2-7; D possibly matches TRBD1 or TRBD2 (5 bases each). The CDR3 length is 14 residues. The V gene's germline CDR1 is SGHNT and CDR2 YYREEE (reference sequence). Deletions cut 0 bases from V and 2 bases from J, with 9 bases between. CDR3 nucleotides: TGTGCCAGCAGCTTGGCGGGACCTCCCTACGAGCAGTACTTC. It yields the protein CASSLAGPPYEQYF.

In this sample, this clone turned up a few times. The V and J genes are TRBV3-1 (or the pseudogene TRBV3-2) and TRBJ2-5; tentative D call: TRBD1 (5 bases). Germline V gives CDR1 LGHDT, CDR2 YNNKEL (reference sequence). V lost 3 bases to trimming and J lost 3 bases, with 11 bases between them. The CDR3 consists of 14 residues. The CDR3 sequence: CASSHGSGKETQYF. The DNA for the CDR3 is TGTGCCAGCAGCCATGGGTCAGGGAAAGAGACCCAGTACTTC.

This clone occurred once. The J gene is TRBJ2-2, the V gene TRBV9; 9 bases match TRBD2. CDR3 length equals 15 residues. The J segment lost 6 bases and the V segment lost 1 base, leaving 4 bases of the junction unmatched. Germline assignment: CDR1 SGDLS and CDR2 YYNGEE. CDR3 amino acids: CASSVLAGSPGELFF. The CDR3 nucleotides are TGTGCCAGCAGCGTACTAGCGGGGTCCCCCGGGGAGCTGTTTTTT.

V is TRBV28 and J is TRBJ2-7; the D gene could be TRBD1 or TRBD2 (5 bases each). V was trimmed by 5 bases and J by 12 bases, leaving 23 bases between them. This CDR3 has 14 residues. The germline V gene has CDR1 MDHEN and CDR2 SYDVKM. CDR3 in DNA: TGTGCCAGCAGTGGACCGGGACGGTCCGTGGAGACGTACTTC. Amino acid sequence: CASSGPGRSVETYF.

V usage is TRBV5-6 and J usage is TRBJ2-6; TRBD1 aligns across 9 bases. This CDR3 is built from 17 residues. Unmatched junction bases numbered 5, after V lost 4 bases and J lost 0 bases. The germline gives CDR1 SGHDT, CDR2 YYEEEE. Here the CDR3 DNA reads TGTGCCAGCAGCGCGGGACAGGGTCCCTCTGGGGCCAACGTCCTGACTTTC. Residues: CASSAGQGPSGANVLTF.

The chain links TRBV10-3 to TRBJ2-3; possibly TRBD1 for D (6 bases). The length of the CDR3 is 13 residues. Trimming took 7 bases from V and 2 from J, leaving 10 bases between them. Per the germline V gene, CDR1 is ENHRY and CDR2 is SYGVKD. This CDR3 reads CAIKGEATDTQYF. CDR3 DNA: TGTGCCATCAAGGGGGAAGCCACAGATACGCAGTATTTT.

This CDR3 is CASSVATVNEQFF. The CDR3 region has the DNA TGTGCCAGCAGCGTAGCTACGGTCAATGAGCAGTTCTTC. The chain joins TRBV9 to TRBJ2-1; D not certain. V was shortened by 0 bases and J by 6 bases, with 7 bases between the two germline ends. CDR3 length: 13 amino acids. CDR1 and CDR2 (germline): SGDLS, YYNGEE. The full variable domain, rest sourced from reference TRBV9 and TRBJ2-1, is DSGVTQTPKHLITATGQRVTLRCSPRSGDLSVYWYQQSLDQGLQFLIQYYNGEERAKGNILERFSAQQFPDLHSELNLSSLELGDSALYFCASSVATVNEQFFGPGTRLTVL.

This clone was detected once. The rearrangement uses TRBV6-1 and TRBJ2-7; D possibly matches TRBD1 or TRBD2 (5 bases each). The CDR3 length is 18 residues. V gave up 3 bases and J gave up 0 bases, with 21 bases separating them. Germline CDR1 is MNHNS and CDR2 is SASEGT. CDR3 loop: CASSEWGPRAGSSYEQYV. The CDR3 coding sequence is TGTGCCAGCAGTGAGTGGGGCCCTCGGGCAGGGAGCTCCTACGAGCAGTACGTC.